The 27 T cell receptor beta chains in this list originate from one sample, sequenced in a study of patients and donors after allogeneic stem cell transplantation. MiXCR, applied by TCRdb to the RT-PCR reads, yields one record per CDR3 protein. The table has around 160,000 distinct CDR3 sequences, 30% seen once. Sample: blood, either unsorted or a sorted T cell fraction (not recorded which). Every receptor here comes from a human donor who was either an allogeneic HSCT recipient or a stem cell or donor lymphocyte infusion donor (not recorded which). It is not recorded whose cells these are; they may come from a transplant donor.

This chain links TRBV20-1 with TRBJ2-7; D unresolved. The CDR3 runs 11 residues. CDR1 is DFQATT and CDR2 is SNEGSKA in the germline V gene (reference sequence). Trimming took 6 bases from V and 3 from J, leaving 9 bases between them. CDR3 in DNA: TGCAGTGCCAGCCGACTCTACGAGCAGTACTTC. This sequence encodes CSASRLYEQYF.

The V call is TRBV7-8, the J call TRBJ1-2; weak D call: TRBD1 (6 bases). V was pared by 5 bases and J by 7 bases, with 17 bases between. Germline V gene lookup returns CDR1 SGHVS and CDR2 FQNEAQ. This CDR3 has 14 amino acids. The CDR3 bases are TGTGCCAGCAGCCCCGGGGGGGCGGCAGGTGGCTACACCTTC. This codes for CASSPGGAAGGYTF.

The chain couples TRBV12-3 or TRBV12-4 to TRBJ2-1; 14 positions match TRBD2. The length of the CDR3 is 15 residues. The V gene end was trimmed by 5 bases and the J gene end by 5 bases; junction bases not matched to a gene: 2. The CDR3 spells CASSGTSGGDNEQFF. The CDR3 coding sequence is TGTGCCAGCAGTGGGACTAGCGGGGGTGACAATGAGCAGTTCTTC.

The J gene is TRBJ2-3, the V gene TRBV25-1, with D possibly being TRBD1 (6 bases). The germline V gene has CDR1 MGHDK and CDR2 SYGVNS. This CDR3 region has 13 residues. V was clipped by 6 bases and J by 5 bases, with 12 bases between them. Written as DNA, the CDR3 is TGTGCCAGCAGATGGGACACTGAAGATACGCAGTATTTT. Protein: CASRWDTEDTQYF.

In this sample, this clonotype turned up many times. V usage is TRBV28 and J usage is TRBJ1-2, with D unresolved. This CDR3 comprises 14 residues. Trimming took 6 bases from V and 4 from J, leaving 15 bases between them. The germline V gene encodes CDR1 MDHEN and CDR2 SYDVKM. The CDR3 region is CASRPGILSYGYTF. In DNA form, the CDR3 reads TGTGCCAGCAGACCTGGGATTTTAAGCTATGGCTACACCTTC.

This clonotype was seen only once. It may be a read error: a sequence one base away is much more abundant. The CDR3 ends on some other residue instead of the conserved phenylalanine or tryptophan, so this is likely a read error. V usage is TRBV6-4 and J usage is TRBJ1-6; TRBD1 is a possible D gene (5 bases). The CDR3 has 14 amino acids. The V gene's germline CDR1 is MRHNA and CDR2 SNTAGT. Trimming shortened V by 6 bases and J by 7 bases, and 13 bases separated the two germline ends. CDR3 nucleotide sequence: TGTGCCAGCAGGCCAGCGGGGGGGAATTCACCCCTCCACTTG. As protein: CASRPAGGNSPLHL.

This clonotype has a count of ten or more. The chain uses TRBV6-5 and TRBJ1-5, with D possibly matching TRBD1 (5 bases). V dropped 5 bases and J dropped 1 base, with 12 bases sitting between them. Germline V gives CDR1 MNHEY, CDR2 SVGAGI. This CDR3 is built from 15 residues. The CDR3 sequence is CASSPSGMSNQPQHF. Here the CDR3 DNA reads TGTGCCAGCAGTCCCTCAGGGATGAGCAATCAGCCCCAGCATTTT.

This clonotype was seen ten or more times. CDR3: CASSFDRIGNTIYF. The CDR3, as DNA: TGTGCCAGCAGTTTCGATAGGATTGGAAACACCATATATTTT. The chain joins TRBV28 to TRBJ1-3; D not resolved. Deletions cut 3 bases from V and 3 bases from J, with 9 bases between. Germline V gene lookup returns CDR1 MDHEN and CDR2 SYDVKM. This CDR3 comprises 14 residues.

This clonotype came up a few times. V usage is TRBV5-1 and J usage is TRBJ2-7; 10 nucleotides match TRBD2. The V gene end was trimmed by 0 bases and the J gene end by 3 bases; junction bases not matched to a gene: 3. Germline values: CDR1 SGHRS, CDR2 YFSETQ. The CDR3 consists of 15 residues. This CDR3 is CASSLVAGGYYEQYF. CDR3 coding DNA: TGCGCCAGCAGCTTGGTAGCGGGAGGCTACTACGAGCAGTACTTC.

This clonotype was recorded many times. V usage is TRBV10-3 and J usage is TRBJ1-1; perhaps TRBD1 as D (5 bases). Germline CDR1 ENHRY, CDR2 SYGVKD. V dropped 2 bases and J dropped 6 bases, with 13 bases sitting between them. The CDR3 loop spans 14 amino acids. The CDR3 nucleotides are TGTGCCATCAGTGAGAAAGGGGAGTGGTCTGAAGCTTTCTTT. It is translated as CAISEKGEWSEAFF.

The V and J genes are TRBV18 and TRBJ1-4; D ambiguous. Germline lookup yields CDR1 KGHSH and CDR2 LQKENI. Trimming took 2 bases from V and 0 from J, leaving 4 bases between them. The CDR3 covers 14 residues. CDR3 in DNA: TGTGCCAGCTCACCAAGGCCAACTAATGAAAAACTGTTTTTT. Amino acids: CASSPRPTNEKLFF.

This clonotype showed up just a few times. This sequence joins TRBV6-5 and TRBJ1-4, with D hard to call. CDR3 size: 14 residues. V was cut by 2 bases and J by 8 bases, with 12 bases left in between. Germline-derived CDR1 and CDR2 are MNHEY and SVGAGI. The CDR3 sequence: CASSYGGRGEKLFF. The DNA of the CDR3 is TGTGCCAGCAGTTACGGCGGGCGCGGGGAAAAACTGTTTTTT.

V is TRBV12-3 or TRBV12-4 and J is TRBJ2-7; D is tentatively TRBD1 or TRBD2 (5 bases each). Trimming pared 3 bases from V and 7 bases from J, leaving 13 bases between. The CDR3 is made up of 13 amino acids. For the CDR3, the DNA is TGTGCCAGCAGTTTTAATCTGGGACGGGAGCAGTACTTC. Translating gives CASSFNLGREQYF.

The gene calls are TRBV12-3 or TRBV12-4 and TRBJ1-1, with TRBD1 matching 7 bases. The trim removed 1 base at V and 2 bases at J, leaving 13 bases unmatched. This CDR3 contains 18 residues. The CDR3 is CASSLVARTGFYNTEAFF. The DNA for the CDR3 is TGTGCCAGCAGTTTAGTGGCGAGGACAGGCTTTTATAACACTGAAGCTTTCTTT.

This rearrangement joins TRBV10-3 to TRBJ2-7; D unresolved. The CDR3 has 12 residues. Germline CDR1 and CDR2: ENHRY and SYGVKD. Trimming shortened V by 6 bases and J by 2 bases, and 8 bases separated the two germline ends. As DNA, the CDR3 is TGTGCCATCAGCGGGCGGCCCTACGAGCAGTACTTC. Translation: CAISGRPYEQYF.

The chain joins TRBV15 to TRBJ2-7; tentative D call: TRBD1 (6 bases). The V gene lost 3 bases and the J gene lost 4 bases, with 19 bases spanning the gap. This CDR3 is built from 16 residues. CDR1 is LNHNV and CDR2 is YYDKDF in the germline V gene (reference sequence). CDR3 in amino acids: CATSSESGTLLYEQYF. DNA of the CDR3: TGTGCCACCAGCAGTGAGTCCGGGACACTCCTTTACGAGCAGTACTTC.

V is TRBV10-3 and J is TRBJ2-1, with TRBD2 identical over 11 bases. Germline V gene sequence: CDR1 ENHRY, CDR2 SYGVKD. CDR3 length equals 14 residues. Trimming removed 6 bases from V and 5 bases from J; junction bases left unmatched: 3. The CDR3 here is CAIRGTSGDNEQFF. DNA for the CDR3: TGTGCCATCAGAGGGACTAGCGGAGACAATGAGCAGTTCTTC.

The CDR3 region has the DNA TGTGCCAGCTCAAGGGGGGGCGGACATCAGCCCCAGCATTTT. Translating it yields CASSRGGGHQPQHF. The chain carries TRBV28 and TRBJ1-5; TRBD1 is a possible D gene (6 bases). Germline CDR1 and CDR2: MDHEN and SYDVKM. This CDR3 comprises 14 residues. V was cut by 8 bases and J by 5 bases, with 16 bases left in between.

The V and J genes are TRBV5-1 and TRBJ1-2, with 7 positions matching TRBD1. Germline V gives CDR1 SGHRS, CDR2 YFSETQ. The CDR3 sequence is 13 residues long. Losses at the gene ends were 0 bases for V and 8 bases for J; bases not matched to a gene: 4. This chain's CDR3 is CASSLADRAGYTF. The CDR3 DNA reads TGCGCCAGCAGCTTGGCCGACAGGGCCGGCTACACCTTC.

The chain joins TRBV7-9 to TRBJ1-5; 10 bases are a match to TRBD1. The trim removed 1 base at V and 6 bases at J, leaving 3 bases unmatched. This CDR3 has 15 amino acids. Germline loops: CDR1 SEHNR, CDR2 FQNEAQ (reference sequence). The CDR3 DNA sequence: TGTGCCAGCAGCTTAGAGGGACAGGGGACTCAGCCCCAGCATTTT. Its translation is CASSLEGQGTQPQHF.

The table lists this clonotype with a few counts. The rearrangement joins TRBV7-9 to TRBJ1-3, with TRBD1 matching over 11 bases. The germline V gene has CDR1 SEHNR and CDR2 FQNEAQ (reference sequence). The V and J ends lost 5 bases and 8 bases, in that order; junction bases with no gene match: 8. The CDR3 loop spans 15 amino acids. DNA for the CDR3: TGTGCCAGCAGCCCCGGACAGGGGGCGAGAGACACCATATATTTT. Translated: CASSPGQGARDTIYF.

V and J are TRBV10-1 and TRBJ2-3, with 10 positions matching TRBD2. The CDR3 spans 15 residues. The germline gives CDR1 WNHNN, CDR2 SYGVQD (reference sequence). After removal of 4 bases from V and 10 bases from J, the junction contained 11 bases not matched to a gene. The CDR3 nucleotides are TGCGCCAGCAGTGGGGGGGTACTAGCGGGAACCCCGCAGTATTTT. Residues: CASSGGVLAGTPQYF.

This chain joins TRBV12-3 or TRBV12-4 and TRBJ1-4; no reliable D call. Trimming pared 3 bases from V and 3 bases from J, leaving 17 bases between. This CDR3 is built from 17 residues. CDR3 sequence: CASSFWASLGANEKLFF. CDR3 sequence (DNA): TGTGCCAGCAGTTTCTGGGCCTCTCTCGGGGCTAATGAAAAACTGTTTTTT.

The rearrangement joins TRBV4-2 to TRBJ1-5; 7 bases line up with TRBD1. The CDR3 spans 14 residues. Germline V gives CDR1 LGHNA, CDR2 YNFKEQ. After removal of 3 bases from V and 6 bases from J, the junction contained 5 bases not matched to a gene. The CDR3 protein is CASSQRGRGQPQHF. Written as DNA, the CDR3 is TGTGCCAGCAGCCAGAGGGGGCGCGGTCAGCCCCAGCATTTT.

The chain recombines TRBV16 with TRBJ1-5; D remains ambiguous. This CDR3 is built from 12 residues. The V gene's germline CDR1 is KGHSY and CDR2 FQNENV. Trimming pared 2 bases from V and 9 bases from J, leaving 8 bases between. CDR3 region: CASSQSQGPQHF. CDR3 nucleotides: TGTGCCAGCAGCCAAAGTCAAGGGCCCCAGCATTTT. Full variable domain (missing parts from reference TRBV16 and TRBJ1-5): GEEVAQTPKHLVRGEGQKAKLYCAPIKGHSYVFWYQQVLKNEFKFLISFQNENVFDETGMPKERFSAKCLPNSPCSLEIQATKLEDSAVYFCASSQSQGPQHFGDGTRLSIL.

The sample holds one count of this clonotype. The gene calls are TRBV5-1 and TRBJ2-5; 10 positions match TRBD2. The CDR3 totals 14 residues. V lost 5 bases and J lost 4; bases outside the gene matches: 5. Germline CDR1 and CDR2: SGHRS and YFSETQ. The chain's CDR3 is CASRGLAGVETQYF. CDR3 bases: TGCGCCAGCAGAGGCCTAGCGGGAGTAGAGACCCAGTACTTC.

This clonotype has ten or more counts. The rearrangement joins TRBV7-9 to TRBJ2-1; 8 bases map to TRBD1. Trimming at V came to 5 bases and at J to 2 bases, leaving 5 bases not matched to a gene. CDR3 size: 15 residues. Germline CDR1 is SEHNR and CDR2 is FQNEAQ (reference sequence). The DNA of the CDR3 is TGTGCCAGCAGCCCCGGGACAGGTACCTACAATGAGCAGTTCTTC. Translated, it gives CASSPGTGTYNEQFF.